This T cell receptor (beta chain) was captured by sequencing in a study of cytomegalovirus exposure and HLA in healthy donors (dated by TCRdb to about 2017). Turning to the overall study: In an earlier analysis of some 610 of the donors, about 270 Gb of sequence data and 100 million or so unique TCR beta sequences from about 179 million T cells were reported. HLA typing covered class I and class II loci at four-digit resolution. The number of donors typed differed by locus, with 629-630 for A, B, C, DRB1 and DQB1, more than 500 for DQA1, some 570 for DPA1, and 472 for DPB1. Among around 400 genotyped donors of the cohort, an average of roughly 230,000 unique TCR beta nucleotide sequences was sequenced per donor, of which roughly 17% were non-productive. A later genetic analysis took genome-wide SNP genotypes for about 55% of the 666 donors and used that subset as a discovery cohort. The aim of the study was to test whether cataloging public T cell receptors could identify signatures of past pathogen exposure. The study used immunosequencing to profile the T cell repertoires of approximately 640 subjects and linked those repertoires to cytomegalovirus serostatus. Donor age, sex, ethnicity and CMV serostatus were compiled together with the repertoire data. An early release covering some 640 HLA-typed donors comprised approximately 300 gigabases of sequencing data and roughly 86 million unique TCR sequences. An earlier analysis of 587 of the donors used high-throughput TCR beta sequencing to judge whether each TCR beta V gene segment behaved as functional or pseudogenic. Every repertoire in the discovery cohort had been generated on one and the same sequencing platform. To predict cytomegalovirus infection status, the study combined high-throughput TCR immunosequencing, statistical association of individual TCRs with disease status, and machine learning. Because of strong linkage in the cohort, five DR-DQ haplotypes were treated as single units for association and clustering. To study patterns of TCR occurrence, a later analysis re-analyzed previously published TCR beta repertoires from around 660 donors and added high-resolution HLA genotyping. A separate validation cohort of approximately 120 different subjects was used in addition to the 666-subject first cohort. Of the 300 to 500 genotyped donors, 81% were placed in the genetic ancestry cluster associated with self-reported Caucasian donors. The later analysis used no new phenotypic data to find candidate immune exposures, relying instead on TCR beta sequences and their occurrence across donors.

Cut back by 7 bases and 3 bases, the V and J ends lie 12 bases apart. The CDR3 numbers 12 residues from cysteine through phenylalanine. Only CDR3 DNA is held: 36 bases, read in frame from base 1. For CDR1 and CDR2, the germline V gene lists SQVTM and ANQGSEA. In total, 600 or so healthy bone marrow donors made up the cohort. All cohort members were sampled while nominally healthy, although unrecorded immune exposures were likely present. The donor was CMV seropositive and was included in the group of 250 to 350 seropositive cohort members. A peripheral blood sample was provided by each donor, and peripheral blood mononuclear cells were used for TCR beta sequencing. The Qiagen DNeasy Blood Extraction Kit was used to extract genomic DNA from the blood cell samples. The library came from the immunoSEQ multiplex PCR assay. For the multiplex PCR, a mixture combining 60 forward primers for TCR Vbeta segments and 13 reverse primers for TCR Jbeta segments was used. A multiplex PCR assay on genomic DNA amplified the CDR3 region of rearranged TCR beta genes. The amplified TCR beta libraries were sequenced on the Illumina HiSeq System as 87-base-pair reads. As for how the authors treated the data: In a later analysis, 80 million or so unique TCR beta chains were counted across the 650 to 700 repertoires, and roughly 9.9 million of these chains were shared by at least two donors. Raw reads were error-corrected and collapsed into unique sequences with a nearest-neighbor algorithm that merged closely related sequences to remove PCR and sequencing errors. To assign V, D and J gene segments, CDR3 sequences were aligned to IMGT reference sequences. Each retained sequence needed at least a six-nucleotide match to both a V gene segment and a J gene segment. A rearrangement counted as productive if the CDR3 had no stop codons and remained in frame with V and J, and every other rearrangement counted as non-productive. CDR3 was defined according to IMGT convention as the region running from the second conserved V-encoded cysteine to the conserved J-encoded phenylalanine. The earlier analysis of approximately 500 of the donors excluded sequences that lacked an unambiguous match to a single V gene segment. An earlier analysis of over 450 of the donors classified V segments as functional when productive rearrangements were above 56.7% and as segregating when the standard deviation between donors was above 5%. To diagnose cytomegalovirus status from the catalog of TCR beta chain sequences, a statistical classification framework was built. In a later analysis, TCR nucleotide sequences were compared against IMGT/GENE-DB human TR gene sequences so that V and J genes could be assigned. The TCRdist pipeline was used in a later analysis to assign CDR3 sequences and most-parsimonious VDJ recombination scenarios. A later analysis defined each TCR beta chain by its CDR3 amino acid sequence plus V-gene family, and excluded reads lacking a unique V-gene family. To address suspected cross-contamination and a sequencing artifact, a later analysis removed around 590 highly shared, low-generation-probability nucleotide sequences. In a later analysis, a clonal expansion index for each public chain was calculated from normalized within-repertoire ranks of inferred template counts. Generation probabilities in a later analysis came from a VDJ recombination model fitted to out-of-frame rearrangements, and those results were checked against IGoR. In a later analysis, TCR-TCR, TCR-HLA and TCR-CMV co-occurrence was scored with hypergeometric tests, and a repertoire-size bias correction was applied to TCR pairs. To estimate false discovery rates, a later analysis permuted the HLA or CMV assignments 20 times. In a later analysis, co-occurring TCRs were grouped with DBSCAN, and TCRdist sequence similarity was added when clustering was performed within HLA-allele-positive subsets. For co-occurrence clustering, repertoires with fewer than 30,000 or more than 120,000 public chains were excluded, along with roughly five repertoires with anomalous nucleotide sharing. The table comes from immuneACCESS by way of TCRdb, which keeps in-frame sequences with V and J called. Part of the clones is missing from these tables; in studies checked, under half for an unresolved V gene and the rest for unknown reasons. D and trimming come from the DNA, and the V and J calls and clone size come from that table. The sample data list under 120,000 clones, and around two thirds of these were observed just once. The top ten clonotypes cover 3.8% of the sample.

Overall study results and their limits: A further reported finding was that TCR beta sequences accurately predicted the HLA-A and HLA-B alleles for most subjects in the first cohort. Because the 87-base-pair reads could not distinguish some IMGT-functional V segments, including TRBV6-2 and TRBV6-3, those segments were excluded. Most TCR sequences were observed very rarely across donors, whereas some public TCRs were present in many individuals. Compared with equally common non-associated chains, HLA-associated TCR beta chains in a later analysis were more clonally expanded and had lower generation probabilities. Three of the identified cytomegalovirus-associated TCR beta chains were confirmed in vitro to be specific for cytomegalovirus antigens. When HLA alleles, especially DR and DQ, strongly co-occurred, TCR associations were difficult to assign to individual alleles. Because HLA typing was missing for some donors at each locus, association tests included only the typed subset. Linkage disequilibrium might explain the correlated functional status among segregating V segments, but an unknown experimental factor could not be ruled out. The classifier was reported to diagnose cytomegalovirus status with high specificity and sensitivity in both the original cohort and the validation cohort. At a false discovery rate of 0.05, a later analysis linked around 15,000 TCR beta sequences to specific HLA alleles. Because counts were too low, seventeen rarely observed V segments, including chromosome 9 orphons, were excluded from the earlier analysis of 500 to 700 of the donors. An association between a missense DCLRE1C variant and V-gene and J-gene trimming of TCR beta chains was found in a later genetic analysis and replicated in an independent cohort. In a later analysis, TCR association rates were found to vary across HLA loci, with the most associated TCRs seen for DRB1 alleles and the fewest for HLA-C alleles. In a later analysis, several top co-occurrence clusters were reported to appear linked to parvovirus B19, influenza, CMV and Epstein-Barr virus. The presence/absence analyses assumed that sequencing depth was roughly uniform across donors, and that assumption may not be true. In a later genetic analysis, fewer N-insertions in productive TCRs were reported among donors in an Asian-associated ancestry cluster than the approximately 710-donor mean. Most CMV-associated TCR beta chains appeared to be HLA-restricted in a later analysis, and the HLA associations seemed to be driven largely by CMV exposure. In the study, some 160 TCR beta chains were listed as associated with cytomegalovirus. Only TCR beta chains were sequenced in this cohort, and the absence of alpha or paired-chain data limited detectable features. For the cohort, immune exposure information was limited to CMV serostatus. An earlier analysis of around 600 of the donors showed that most TCR beta V segments appeared in productive rearrangements either about 90% or about 30% of the time, which broadly matched IMGT annotations. A cluster of highly shared sequence variants was judged likely to represent a technical artifact of the sequencing pipeline. According to the authors, the approach could potentially be generalized to other disease states and immunological phenotypes.

This clone was detected once. This clone's antigen is unknown. The input lacks base qualities; no much larger clone sits a single base away. Recombination connected TRBV29-1 to TRBJ1-2, with TRBD1 tentatively as D gene (5 bases match). The sequenced sample was PBMCs. The receptor's source is a man younger than 45 in good health and CMV-seropositive. For the CDR3, the sequence is CSARTPDYGYTF. In nucleotide form, the sequence is TGCAGCGCCAGGACACCCGACTATGGCTACACCTTC.